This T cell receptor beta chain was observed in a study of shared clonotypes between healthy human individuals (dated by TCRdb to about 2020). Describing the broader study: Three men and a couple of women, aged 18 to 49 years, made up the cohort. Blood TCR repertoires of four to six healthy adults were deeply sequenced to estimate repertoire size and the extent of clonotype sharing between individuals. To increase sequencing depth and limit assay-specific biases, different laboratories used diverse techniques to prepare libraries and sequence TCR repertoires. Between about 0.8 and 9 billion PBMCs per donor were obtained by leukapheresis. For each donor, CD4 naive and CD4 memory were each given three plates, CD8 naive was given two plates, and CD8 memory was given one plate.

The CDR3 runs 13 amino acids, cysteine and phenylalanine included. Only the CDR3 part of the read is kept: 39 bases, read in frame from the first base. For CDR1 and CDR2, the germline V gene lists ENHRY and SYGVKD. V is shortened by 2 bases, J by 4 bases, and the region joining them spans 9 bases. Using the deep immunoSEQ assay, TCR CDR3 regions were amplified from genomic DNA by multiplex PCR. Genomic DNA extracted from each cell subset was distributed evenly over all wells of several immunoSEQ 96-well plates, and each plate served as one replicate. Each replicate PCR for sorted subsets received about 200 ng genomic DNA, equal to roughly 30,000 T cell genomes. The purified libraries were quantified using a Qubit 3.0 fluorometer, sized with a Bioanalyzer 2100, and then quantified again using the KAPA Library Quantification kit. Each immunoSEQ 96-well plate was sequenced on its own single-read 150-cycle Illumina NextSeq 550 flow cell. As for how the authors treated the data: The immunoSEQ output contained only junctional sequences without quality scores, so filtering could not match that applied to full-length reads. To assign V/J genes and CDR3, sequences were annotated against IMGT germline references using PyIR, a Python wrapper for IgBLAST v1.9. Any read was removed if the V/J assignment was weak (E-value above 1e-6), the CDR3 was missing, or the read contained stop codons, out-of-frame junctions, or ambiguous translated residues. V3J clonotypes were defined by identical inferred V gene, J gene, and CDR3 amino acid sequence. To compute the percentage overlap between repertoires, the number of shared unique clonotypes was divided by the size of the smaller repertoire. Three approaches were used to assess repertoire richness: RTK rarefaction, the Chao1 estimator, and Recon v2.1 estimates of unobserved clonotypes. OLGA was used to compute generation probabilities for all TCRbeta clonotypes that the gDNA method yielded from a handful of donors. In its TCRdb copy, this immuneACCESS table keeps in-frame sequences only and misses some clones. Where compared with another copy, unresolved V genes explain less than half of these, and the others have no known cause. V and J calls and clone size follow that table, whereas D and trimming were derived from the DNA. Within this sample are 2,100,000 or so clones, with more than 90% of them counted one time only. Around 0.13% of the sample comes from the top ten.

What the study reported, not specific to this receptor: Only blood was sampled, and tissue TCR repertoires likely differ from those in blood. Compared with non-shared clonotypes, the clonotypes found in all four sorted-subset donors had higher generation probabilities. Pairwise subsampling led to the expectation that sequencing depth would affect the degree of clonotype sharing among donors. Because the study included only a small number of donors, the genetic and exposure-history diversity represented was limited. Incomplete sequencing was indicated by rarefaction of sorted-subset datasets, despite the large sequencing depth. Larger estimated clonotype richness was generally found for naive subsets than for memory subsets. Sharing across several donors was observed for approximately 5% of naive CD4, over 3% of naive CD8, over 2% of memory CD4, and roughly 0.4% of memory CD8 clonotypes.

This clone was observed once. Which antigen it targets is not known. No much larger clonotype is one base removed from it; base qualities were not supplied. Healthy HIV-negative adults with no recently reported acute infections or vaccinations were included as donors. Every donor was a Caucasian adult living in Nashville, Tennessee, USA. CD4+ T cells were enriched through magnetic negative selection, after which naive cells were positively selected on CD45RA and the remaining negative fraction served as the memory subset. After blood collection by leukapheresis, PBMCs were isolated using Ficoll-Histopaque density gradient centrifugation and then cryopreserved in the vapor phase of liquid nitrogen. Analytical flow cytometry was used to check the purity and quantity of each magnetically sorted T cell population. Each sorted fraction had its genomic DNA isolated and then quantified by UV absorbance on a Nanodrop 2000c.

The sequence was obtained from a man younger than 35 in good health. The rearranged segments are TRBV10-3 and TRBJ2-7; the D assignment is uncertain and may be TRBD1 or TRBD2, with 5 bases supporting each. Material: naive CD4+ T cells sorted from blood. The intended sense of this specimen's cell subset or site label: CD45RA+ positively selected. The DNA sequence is TGTGCCATCAGTGAGATAGAGGGGTACGAGCAGTACTTC. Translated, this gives CAISEIEGYEQYF.